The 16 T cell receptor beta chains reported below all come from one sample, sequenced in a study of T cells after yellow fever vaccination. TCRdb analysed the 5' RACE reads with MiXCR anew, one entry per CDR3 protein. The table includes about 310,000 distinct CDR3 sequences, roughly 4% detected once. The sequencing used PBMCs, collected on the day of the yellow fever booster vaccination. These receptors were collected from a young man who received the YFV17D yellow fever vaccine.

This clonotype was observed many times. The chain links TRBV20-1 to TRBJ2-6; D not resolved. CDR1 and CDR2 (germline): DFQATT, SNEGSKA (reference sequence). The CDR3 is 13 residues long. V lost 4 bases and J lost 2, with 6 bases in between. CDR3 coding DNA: TGCAGTGCTAAGGGCACTGGGGCCAACGTCCTGACTTTC. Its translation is CSAKGTGANVLTF.

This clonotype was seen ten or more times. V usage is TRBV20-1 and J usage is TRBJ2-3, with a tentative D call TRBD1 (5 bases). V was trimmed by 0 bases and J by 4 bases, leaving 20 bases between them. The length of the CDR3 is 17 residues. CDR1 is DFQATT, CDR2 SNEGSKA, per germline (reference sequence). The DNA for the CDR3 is TGCAGTGCTAGAGATCCGTCGGCTAGGGGCCTCCCAGATACGCAGTATTTT. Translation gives CSARDPSARGLPDTQYF.

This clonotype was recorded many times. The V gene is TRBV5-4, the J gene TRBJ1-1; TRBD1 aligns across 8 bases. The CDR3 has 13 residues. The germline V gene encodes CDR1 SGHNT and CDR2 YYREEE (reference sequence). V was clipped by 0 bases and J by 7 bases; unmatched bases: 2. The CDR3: CASSLGGTGEAFF. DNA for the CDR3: TGTGCCAGCAGCTTGGGTGGGACAGGTGAAGCTTTCTTT.

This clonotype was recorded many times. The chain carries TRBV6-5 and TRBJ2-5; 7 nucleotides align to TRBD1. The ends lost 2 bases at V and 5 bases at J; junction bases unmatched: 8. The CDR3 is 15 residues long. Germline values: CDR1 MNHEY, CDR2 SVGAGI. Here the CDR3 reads CASSYAGGELETQYF. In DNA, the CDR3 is TGTGCCAGCAGTTACGCAGGGGGTGAGCTGGAGACCCAGTACTTC.

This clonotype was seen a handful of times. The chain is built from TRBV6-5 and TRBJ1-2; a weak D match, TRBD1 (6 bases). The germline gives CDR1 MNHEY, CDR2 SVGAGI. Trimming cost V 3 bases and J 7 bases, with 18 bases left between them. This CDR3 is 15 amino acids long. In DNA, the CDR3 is TGTGCCAGCAGTTATCGGGGAGGGGGTAGTACTGGCTACACCTTC. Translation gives CASSYRGGGSTGYTF.

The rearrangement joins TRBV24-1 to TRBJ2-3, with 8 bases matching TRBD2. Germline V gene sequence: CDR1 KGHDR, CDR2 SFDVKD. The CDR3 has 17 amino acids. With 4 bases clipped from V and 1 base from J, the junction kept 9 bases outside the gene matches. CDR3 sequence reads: CATSDPTSELGTDTQYF. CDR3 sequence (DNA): TGTGCCACCAGTGACCCGACTAGCGAATTGGGCACAGATACGCAGTATTTT.

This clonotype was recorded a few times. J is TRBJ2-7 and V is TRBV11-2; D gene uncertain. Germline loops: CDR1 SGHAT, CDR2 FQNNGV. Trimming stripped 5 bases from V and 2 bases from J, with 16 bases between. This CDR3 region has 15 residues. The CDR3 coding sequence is TGTGCCAGCAGCCAAGGCCCGGGCACGGCCTACGAGCAGTACTTC. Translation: CASSQGPGTAYEQYF.

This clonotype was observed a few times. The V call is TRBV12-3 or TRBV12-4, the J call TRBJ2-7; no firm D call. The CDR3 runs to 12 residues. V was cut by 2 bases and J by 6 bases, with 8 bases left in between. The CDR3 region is CASSLKGREQYV. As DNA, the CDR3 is TGTGCCAGCAGTTTAAAAGGCCGCGAGCAGTACGTC.

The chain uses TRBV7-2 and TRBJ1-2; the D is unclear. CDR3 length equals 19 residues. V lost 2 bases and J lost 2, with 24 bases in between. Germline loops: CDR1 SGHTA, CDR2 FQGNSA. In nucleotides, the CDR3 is TGTGCCAGCAGCTTACGGGCGGTATGGAACAGCAGTAAGAACTATGGCTACACCTTC. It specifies CASSLRAVWNSSKNYGYTF.

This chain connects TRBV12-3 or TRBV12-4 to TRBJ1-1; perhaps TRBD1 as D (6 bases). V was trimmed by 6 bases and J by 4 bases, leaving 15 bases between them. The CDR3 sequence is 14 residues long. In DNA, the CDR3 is TGTGCCAGCAGGGGACAAAACTCGGGCACTGAAGCTTTCTTT. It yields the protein CASRGQNSGTEAFF.

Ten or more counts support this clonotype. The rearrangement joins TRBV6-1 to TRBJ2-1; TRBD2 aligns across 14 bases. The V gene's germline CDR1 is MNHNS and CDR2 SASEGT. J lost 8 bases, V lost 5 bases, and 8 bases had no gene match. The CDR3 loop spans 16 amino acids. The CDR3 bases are TGTGCCAGCAGTTTCGGACTAGCGGGGGGCGGCGATGAGCAGTTCTTC. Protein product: CASSFGLAGGGDEQFF.

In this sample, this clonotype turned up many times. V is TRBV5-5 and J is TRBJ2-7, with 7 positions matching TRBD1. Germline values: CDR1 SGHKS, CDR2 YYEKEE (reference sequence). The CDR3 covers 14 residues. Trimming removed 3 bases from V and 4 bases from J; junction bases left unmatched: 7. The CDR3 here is CASSSDRVGYEQYV. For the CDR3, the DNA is TGTGCCAGCAGCTCCGACAGGGTGGGGTACGAGCAGTACGTC.

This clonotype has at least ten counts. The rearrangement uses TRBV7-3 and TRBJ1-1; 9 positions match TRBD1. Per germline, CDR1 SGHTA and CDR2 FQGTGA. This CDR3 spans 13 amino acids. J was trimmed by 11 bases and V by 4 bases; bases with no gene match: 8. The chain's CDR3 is CASSSIQGAGAFF. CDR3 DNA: TGTGCCAGCAGCTCAATACAGGGGGCCGGGGCTTTCTTT. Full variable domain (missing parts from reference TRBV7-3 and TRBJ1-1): GAGVSQTPSNKVTEKGKYVELRCDPISGHTALYWYRQSLGQGPEFLIYFQGTGAADDSGLPNDRFFAVRPEGSVSTLKIQRTERGDSAVYLCASSSIQGAGAFFGQGTRLTVV.

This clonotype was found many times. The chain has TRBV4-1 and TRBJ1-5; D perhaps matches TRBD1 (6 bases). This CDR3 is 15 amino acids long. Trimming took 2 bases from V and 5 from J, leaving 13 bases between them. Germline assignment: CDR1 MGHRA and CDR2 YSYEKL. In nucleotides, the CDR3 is TGCGCCAGCAGCCAACGATGGGGGGGCGATCAGCCCCAGCATTTT. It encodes CASSQRWGGDQPQHF.

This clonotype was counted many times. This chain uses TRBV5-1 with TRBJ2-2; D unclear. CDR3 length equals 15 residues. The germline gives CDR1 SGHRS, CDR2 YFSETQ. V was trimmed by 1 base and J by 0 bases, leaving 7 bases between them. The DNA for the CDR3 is TGCGCCAGCAGCTTGACAGCTCCGAACACCGGGGAGCTGTTTTTT. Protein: CASSLTAPNTGELFF.

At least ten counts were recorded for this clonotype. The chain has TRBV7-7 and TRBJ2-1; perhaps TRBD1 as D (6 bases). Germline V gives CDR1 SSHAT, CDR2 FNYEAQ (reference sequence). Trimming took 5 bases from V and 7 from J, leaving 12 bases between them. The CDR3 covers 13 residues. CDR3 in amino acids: CASSPLQGNEQFF. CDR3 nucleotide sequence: TGTGCCAGCAGCCCACTACAGGGAAATGAGCAGTTCTTC.